A selection of T cell receptor beta chains follows, all from one sample in a study of T-cell reconstitution after alpha-beta-depleted transplantation in children. TCRdb reprocessed the PCR reads with MiXCR, giving one entry per CDR3 protein. Among 200,000 to 250,000 distinct CDR3 sequences, around 25% were seen once, and the ten largest hold more than 2%. The sequenced sample was PBMCs, obtained before TCRalphabeta/CD19-depleted stem cell transplant. The receptor set was obtained from a girl aged 2 to 10 with Fanconi anemia, due to receive a stem cell transplant. The CDR3 runs from the conserved cysteine through the conserved F or W. A D gene is named only where the DNA matches it firmly. Expanded clones get a size class; other rows say once, few or many, or leave the size out.

D gene	clone size	V gene	J gene	CDR3 DNA	CDR3 protein
-	-	TRBV7-3	TRBJ2-3	TGTGCCAGCAGTCGGACTTACCCCACAGATACGCAGTATTTT	CASSRTYPTDTQYF
-	few	TRBV7-7	TRBJ2-1	TGTGCCAGCAGCTTAGTGTCGGGGGCCCCCTACAATGAGCAGTTCTTC	CASSLVSGAPYNEQFF
TRBD1	few	TRBV5-6	TRBJ2-6	TGTGCCAGCAGCTTTAGTCGGACAGGGGAACTCTCTGGGGCCAACGTCCTGACTTTC	CASSFSRTGELSGANVLTF
TRBD2	many	TRBV20-1	TRBJ2-3	TGCAGTGCCCGGCGGGGGTACACAGATACGCAGTATTTT	CSARRGYTDTQYF
TRBD1	many	TRBV12-3/TRBV12-4	TRBJ2-4	TGTGCCAGCAGTCCCGTTAACCGGGACAGAAACATTCAGTACTTC	CASSPVNRDRNIQYF
TRBD2	-	TRBV29-1	TRBJ2-1	TGCAGCGTTGAAGGTCTGGAAGGGCTAGCGGGAGAAAGATTCTACAATGAGCAGTTCTTC	CSVEGLEGLAGERFYNEQFF
TRBD2	many	TRBV6-5	TRBJ2-3	TGTGCCAGCAGTTACCACTTGACTAGCGGGGGGGCTGATACGCAGTATTTT	CASSYHLTSGGADTQYF
TRBD2	-	TRBV7-2	TRBJ2-1	TGTGCCAGCAGCCGTACTAGCGGGGACCACAATGAGCAGTTCTTC	CASSRTSGDHNEQFF
TRBD1	-	TRBV10-3	TRBJ2-7	TGTGCCATCAACCAGGACAGGCCTTACGAGCAGTACTTC	CAINQDRPYEQYF
-	many	TRBV29-1	TRBJ2-3	TGCAGCGTCCAGGGGGCTCTAGCGGACTCAGATACGCAGTATTTT	CSVQGALADSDTQYF
TRBD1	many	TRBV29-1	TRBJ2-1	TGCAGCGTTTTCGGACAGGGGCACAATGAGCAGTTCTTC	CSVFGQGHNEQFF
TRBD2	-	TRBV19	TRBJ2-1	TGTGCCAGCAGGACTAGCGTCAATGAGCAGTTCTTC	CASRTSVNEQFF
-	once	TRBV12-3/TRBV12-4	TRBJ2-4	TGTGCCAGCAGTAATGGACAGTTCCTAGCCAAAAACATTCAGTACTTC	CASSNGQFLAKNIQYF
TRBD2	-	TRBV29-1	TRBJ2-3	TGCAGCGTTGAAGGACTTTCTAGCGGAATGAGCACAGATACGCAGTATTTT	CSVEGLSSGMSTDTQYF
TRBD1	many	TRBV7-2	TRBJ1-5	TGTGCCAGCAGCTTACGGACAGGGCGTCAGCCCCAGCATTTT	CASSLRTGRQPQHF
-	-	TRBV5-1	TRBJ1-1	TGCGCCAGCAGCGACCGGGCCCCAGAAGGAGCTTTCTTT	CASSDRAPEGAFF
TRBD2	many	TRBV29-1	TRBJ2-1	TGCAGCGTTGAAGGTAGCGGGAGAGGAAATGAGCAGTTCTTC	CSVEGSGRGNEQFF
-	-	TRBV12-3/TRBV12-4	TRBJ2-5	TGTGCCAGCAGTTTGGTTCGGGGAAGGCCGTACTTC	CASSLVRGRPYF
-	once	TRBV7-9	TRBJ2-7	TGTGCCAGCAGCTTAAGACTAGATCGAAGCGAGCAGTACTTC	CASSLRLDRSEQYF
TRBD2	-	TRBV12-3/TRBV12-4	TRBJ2-1	TGTGCCAGCAGTCGACTAGCGGGAGTCCTCTCTGATGAGCAGTTCTTC	CASSRLAGVLSDEQFF
-	few	TRBV5-1	TRBJ1-5	TGCGCCAGCAGCTTGGCGGGTTCCAGCAATCAGCCCCAGCATTTT	CASSLAGSSNQPQHF
-	many	TRBV7-2	TRBJ2-3	TGTGCCAGCAGCCGTCGGGTCACAGATACGCAGTATTTT	CASSRRVTDTQYF
-	-	TRBV7-2	TRBJ2-7	TGTGCCAGCAGCTTAGCGAGTAGACAGAACTACGAGCAGTACTTC	CASSLASRQNYEQYF
TRBD2	many	TRBV20-1	TRBJ2-1	TGCAGTGCTGGTAGCGGGGGAGGGGTCAATGAGCAGTTCTTC	CSAGSGGGVNEQFF
TRBD2	once	TRBV29-1	TRBJ2-2	TGCAGCGTTGATCCGGGGGCGGGGGGCACCGGGGAGCTGTTTTTT	CSVDPGAGGTGELFF
-	-	TRBV4-2	TRBJ2-7	TGTGCCAGCAGCCAACGAGGACCACCCCTCCCCTACGAGCAGTACTTC	CASSQRGPPLPYEQYF
-	-	TRBV29-1	TRBJ1-2	TGCAGCGTTATGAGGGAGGACTATGGCTACACCTTC	CSVMREDYGYTF
-	many	TRBV12-3/TRBV12-4	TRBJ2-7	TGTGCCAGCAGTTACCCCGGGTTCGCAGTAAACGAGCAGTACTTC	CASSYPGFAVNEQYF
TRBD2	-	TRBV13	TRBJ2-1	TGTGCCAGCAGCTTAAAGCGGGAGAACCCCTACAATGAGCAGTTCTTC	CASSLKRENPYNEQFF
-	-	TRBV6-5	TRBJ2-3	TGTGCCAGCAGTAACCTTAGGGGAGATACGCAGTATTTT	CASSNLRGDTQYF
-	many	TRBV29-1	TRBJ2-1	TGCAGCGTGAAAGCGGGTAGCTCCTACAATGAGCAGTTCTTC	CSVKAGSSYNEQFF
TRBD2	few	TRBV29-1	TRBJ2-1	TGCAGCGTTGATCTCGGACTAGCGGACTCCTACAATGAGCAGTTCTTC	CSVDLGLADSYNEQFF
-	many	TRBV12-3/TRBV12-4	TRBJ2-5	TGTGCCAGCAGCGTTGGCCAAGAGACCCAGTACTTC	CASSVGQETQYF
-	many	TRBV28	TRBJ1-2	TGTGCCAGCACCACAGGAAACTATGGCTACACCTTC	CASTTGNYGYTF
TRBD1	many	TRBV20-1	TRBJ2-7	TGCAGTGCTTGGGACAGGAGCTCCTACGAGCAGTACTTC	CSAWDRSSYEQYF
TRBD2	many	TRBV24-1	TRBJ2-3	TGTGCCACCAGTGGGACTAGCGGGAGGCCCGATACGCAGTATTTT	CATSGTSGRPDTQYF
-	-	TRBV30	TRBJ2-7	TGTGCCTGGAACGGAAGGGACCGTCCCTACGAGCAGTACTTC	CAWNGRDRPYEQYF
TRBD2	many	TRBV5-1	TRBJ2-2	TGCGCCAGCAGCAAGGGACTAGCGGTCCCCATGGGCACCGGGGAGCTGTTTTTT	CASSKGLAVPMGTGELFF
TRBD2	many	TRBV20-1	TRBJ2-7	TGCAGTGCTCGAGATCTTACTAGCGGGAGTCGGTACGAGCAGTACTTC	CSARDLTSGSRYEQYF
TRBD2	-	TRBV6-5	TRBJ2-3	TGTGCCAGCAGTTCGCCGGGACTAGCGCCAGATACGCAGTATTTT	CASSSPGLAPDTQYF
-	few	TRBV20-1	TRBJ2-7	TGCAGTGCTAGCATTGGTGGGAGCTCCTACGAGCAGTACTTC	CSASIGGSSYEQYF
TRBD2	few	TRBV6-5	TRBJ2-1	TGTGCCAGCAGTTATGTAGCTAGCGGGAGACAGAATGAGCAGTTCTTC	CASSYVASGRQNEQFF
-	few	TRBV5-4	TRBJ2-5	TGTGCCAGCAGCGTACCCGGACAGACCCCACAAGAGACCCAGTACTTC	CASSVPGQTPQETQYF
-	many	TRBV29-1	TRBJ2-3	TGCAGCGTAAGATCGGTGGGTGGTTCGCAGTATTTT	CSVRSVGGSQYF
TRBD1	many	TRBV4-2	TRBJ2-7	TGTGCCAGCAGCCAAGATTCGACGGTTGCGGGACAGGGTTACGAGCAGTACTTC	CASSQDSTVAGQGYEQYF
TRBD1	many	TRBV6-5	TRBJ2-7	TGTGCCAGCAGTTACGGACAGGGCAACGAGCAGTACTTC	CASSYGQGNEQYF
-	many	TRBV20-1	TRBJ2-2	TGCAGTGCTCAGGCCGGGGAGCTGTTTTTT	CSAQAGELFF
-	once	TRBV21-1	TRBJ2-1	TGTGCCAGCAGCAAAGGGGACCCGAGCTCCTACAATGAGCAGTTCTTC	CASSKGDPSSYNEQFF
TRBD1	many	TRBV10-3	TRBJ1-1	TGTGCCATCAGTGAGCCCCGGACAGGGATAACTGAAGCTTTCTTT	CAISEPRTGITEAFF